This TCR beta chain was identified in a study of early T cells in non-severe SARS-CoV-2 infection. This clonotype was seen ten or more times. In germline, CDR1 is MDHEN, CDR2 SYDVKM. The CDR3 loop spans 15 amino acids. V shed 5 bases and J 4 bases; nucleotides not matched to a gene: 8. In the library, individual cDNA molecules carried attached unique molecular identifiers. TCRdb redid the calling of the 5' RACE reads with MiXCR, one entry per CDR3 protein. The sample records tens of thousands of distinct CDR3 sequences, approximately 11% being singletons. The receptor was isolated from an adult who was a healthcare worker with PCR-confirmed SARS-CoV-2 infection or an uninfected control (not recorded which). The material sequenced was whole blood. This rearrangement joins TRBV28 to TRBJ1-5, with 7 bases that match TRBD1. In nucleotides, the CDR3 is TGTGCCAGCAGTCCCCCGGGACAGCTGAATCAGCCCCAGCATTTT. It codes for CASSPPGQLNQPQHF.